This T cell receptor beta chain is drawn from a study of human thymus T cells. Study-wide results and caveats: Related research found strongly overlapping thymic repertoires in unrelated individuals. Apparent skewing of V and J gene usage characterized both thymic and blood repertoires.

CDR1 is MGHRA, CDR2 YSYEKL, per germline. The length of the CDR3 is 20 residues. V shed 0 bases, J shed 0 bases, and the junction held 13 bases outside the gene matches. Surgeons resected thymus tissue during corrective heart surgery. Having surgery to correct congenital heart defects, healthy Finnish infants acted as the donors. As concerns this clone: Its target is unknown.

Assay: immunoSEQ multiplex PCR; the TCRdb copy retains only in-frame clones and omits some. The sample holds some 80,000 clones, just over 95% seen once. This sequence was found in a boy under three years old with a congenital heart defect but otherwise immunologically healthy. The chain carries TRBV4-1 and TRBJ2-3; 9 bases fit TRBD2. Source material: thymus tissue. The CDR3 DNA reads as TGCGCCAGCAGCCAAGATAGTCGTAGCGGGGGCCGACCTAGCACAGATACGCAGTATTTT. Its translation is CASSQDSRSGGRPSTDTQYF.